The next 27 T cell receptor beta chains were all read from a single sample in a study of OX40 agonist ivuxolimab in advanced cancers. The table came from immunoSEQ multiplex PCR; TCRdb's copy has only in-frame clones and leaves some out. Seen here are 55,000 to 70,000 clones, 87% observed once, and the top ten hold about 1.3%. The source material was CD4+ or CD8+ T cells sorted from blood, sampled in a trial of the OX40 agonist ivuxolimab. All receptors come from an adult with an advanced solid tumor such as melanoma, head and neck, liver or kidney cancer.

The gene calls are TRBV7-3 and TRBJ1-1, with a tentative D call TRBD1 (5 bases). The CDR3 runs 15 residues. Trimming cost V 4 bases and J 3 bases, with 15 bases left between them. Germline V lookup: CDR1 SGHTA, CDR2 FQGTGA. The CDR3 nucleotides read TGTGCCAGCAGCTCGGGGGTCGGTATGCACACTGAAGCTTTCTTT. It translates to CASSSGVGMHTEAFF.

This chain uses TRBV28 with TRBJ2-1; D possibly uses TRBD1 or TRBD2 (5 bases each). Germline V gives CDR1 MDHEN, CDR2 SYDVKM. The ends were cut back, 2 bases at V and 6 bases at J, with 14 bases in the middle. The CDR3 is made up of 15 amino acids. The chain's CDR3 is CASSLPRGRLNEQFF. CDR3 bases: TGTGCCAGCAGTTTACCCCGGGGCAGGCTCAATGAGCAGTTCTTC.

This rearrangement joins TRBV11-2 to TRBJ1-4, with D maybe TRBD1 (6 bases). V gave up 0 bases and J gave up 13 bases, with 15 bases separating them. CDR3 length equals 14 residues. The germline V gene has CDR1 SGHAT and CDR2 FQNNGV. The CDR3 DNA is TGTGCCAGCAGCTTAGATCGGACAGCGGAACGACTGTTTTTT. Its translation: CASSLDRTAERLFF.

The gene calls are TRBV5-6 and TRBJ2-7; the D gene could be TRBD1 or TRBD2 (7 bases each). V lost 2 bases and J lost 0, with 15 bases in between. CDR3 length: 16 residues. The germline V gene encodes CDR1 SGHDT and CDR2 YYEEEE. CDR3 sequence: CASSFQGEGASYEQYF. The CDR3 region has the DNA TGTGCCAGCAGCTTTCAGGGGGAGGGTGCCTCCTACGAGCAGTACTTC.

This chain links TRBV10-3 with TRBJ1-1; D gene uncertain. This CDR3 spans 12 amino acids. The ends were cut back, 3 bases at V and 7 bases at J, with 9 bases in the middle. CDR1 and CDR2 from the germline V gene are ENHRY and SYGVKD. This CDR3 reads CAISENGNEAFF. CDR3 nucleotide sequence: TGTGCCATCAGTGAAAACGGCAATGAAGCTTTCTTT.

This clone has a single count. The chain recombines TRBV10-1 with TRBJ2-7; TRBD1 might be the D (6 bases). The V gene lost 3 bases and the J gene lost 6 bases, with 12 bases spanning the gap. Germline CDR1 WNHNN, CDR2 SYGVQD (reference sequence). The CDR3 runs 13 residues. CDR3 sequence (DNA): TGCGCCAGCAGTGAATACAGGGCGGGCGAGCAGTACTTC. Residues: CASSEYRAGEQYF.

This clone was seen just once. This chain connects TRBV6-5 to TRBJ2-1, with TRBD2 as a possible D gene (7 bases). Deletions cut 7 bases from V and 1 base from J, with 11 bases between. CDR3 length: 14 amino acids. CDR1 is MNHEY, CDR2 SVGAGI, per germline. Here the CDR3 reads CASTRGASYNEQFF. The CDR3, as DNA: TGTGCCAGCACCCGGGGGGCATCCTACAATGAGCAGTTCTTC.

This clone was observed once. The rearrangement uses TRBV6-6 and TRBJ1-1; perhaps TRBD1 as D (6 bases). CDR3 length: 14 residues. Trimming stripped 5 bases from V and 8 bases from J, with 18 bases between. Germline V gene data show CDR1 as MNHNY and CDR2 as SVGAGI (reference sequence). Here the CDR3 reads CASSALTGRAEAFF. In DNA, the CDR3 is TGTGCCAGCAGTGCACTCACAGGGCGCGCCGAAGCTTTCTTT.

The V call is TRBV7-2, the J call TRBJ2-2; D uncertain. V lost 2 bases and J lost 4, with 11 bases in between. CDR1 and CDR2 (germline): SGHTA, FQGNSA. This CDR3 region has 15 residues. The CDR3 here is CASSLLLQSTGELFF. The CDR3 DNA is TGTGCCAGCAGCTTACTCCTCCAGAGCACCGGGGAGCTGTTTTTT.

The rearrangement links TRBV6-5 to TRBJ2-7; maybe TRBD1 (5 bases). The CDR3 has 15 amino acids. With 6 bases removed from V and 3 bases from J, the gap between germline ends came to 18 bases. CDR1 MNHEY and CDR2 SVGAGI come from the germline V gene. The CDR3 nucleotides are TGTGCCAGCAGCTCCCAGCAGGGAAGGGACTACGAGCAGTACTTC. This translates into CASSSQQGRDYEQYF.

The chain links TRBV29-1 to TRBJ2-3; possible D gene TRBD1, 5 bases. Trimming removed 2 bases at V and 4 bases at J, with 16 bases between. This CDR3 has 15 residues. CDR1 and CDR2 from the germline V gene are SQVTM and ANQGSEA. DNA for the CDR3: TGCAGCGTTGAAAGCAGGGTAAGGAAGGCAGATACGCAGTATTTT. Amino acids: CSVESRVRKADTQYF.

This chain links TRBV5-1 with TRBJ2-1; TRBD2 agrees at 7 bases. Germline V gene lookup returns CDR1 SGHRS and CDR2 YFSETQ. The CDR3 covers 14 residues. J gave up 3 bases and V 6 bases, and 6 bases lay outside the gene matches. This CDR3 is CASTMGGSYNEQFF. The CDR3 nucleotides read TGCGCCAGCACCATGGGGGGGAGCTACAATGAGCAGTTCTTC.

V gene TRBV27 combines with J gene TRBJ1-5, with TRBD1 as a possible D gene (5 bases). The germline CDR1 and CDR2 sequences are MNHEY and SMNVEV (reference sequence). The V end was cut by 9 bases, the J end by 2 bases, with 20 bases between. The CDR3 loop spans 16 amino acids. The CDR3 region is CARQSTRGEGNQPQHF. CDR3 sequence (DNA): TGTGCCAGGCAGTCAACGCGGGGCGAGGGCAATCAGCCCCAGCATTTT.

DNA for the CDR3: TGCGCCAGCTGCCCGAGCAGACAGGGGAACACTGAAGCTTTCTTT. Encoded protein: CASCPSRQGNTEAFF. V is TRBV10-2 and J is TRBJ1-1, with 7 bases that match TRBD1. Germline trimming cut 8 bases from V and 1 base from J; bases unmatched to any gene: 10. Germline lookup yields CDR1 WSHSY and CDR2 SAAADI. The CDR3 runs 15 residues.

About this clone itself: Additional DNA sequences in this sample encode the identical CDR3. V usage is TRBV19 and J usage is TRBJ1-2; 7 bases map to TRBD1. Germline V gene sequence: CDR1 LNHDA, CDR2 SQIVND (reference sequence). CDR3 length equals 14 residues. V lost 3 bases, J lost 2 bases, and 3 bases stayed unmatched. The CDR3 nucleotides read TGTGCCAGTAGTATGAGGGGGCGCAACTATGGCTACACCTTC. It yields the protein CASSMRGRNYGYTF. Filled out from reference TRBV19 and TRBJ1-2, the complete variable domain reads DGGITQSPKYLFRKEGQNVTLSCEQNLNHDAMYWYRQDPGQGLRLIYYSQIVNDFQKGDIAEGYSVSREKKESFPLTVTSAQKNPTAFYLCASSMRGRNYGYTFGSGTRLTVV.

V and J are TRBV5-4 and TRBJ1-1, with D perhaps TRBD1 (5 bases). Germline loops: CDR1 SGHNT, CDR2 YYREEE (reference sequence). V dropped 3 bases and J dropped 5 bases, with 14 bases sitting between them. The CDR3 has 14 amino acids. The CDR3 protein is CASSSGRERTEAFF. The CDR3 bases are TGTGCCAGCAGCTCGGGCAGGGAGAGGACTGAAGCTTTCTTT.

CDR3 DNA: TGTGCCAGCAGCGCTACAGGGGGCCCGACCTACGAGCAGTACTTC. Residues: CASSATGGPTYEQYF. The V and J genes are TRBV7-2 and TRBJ2-7, with TRBD1 matching over 9 bases. V dropped 5 bases and J dropped 2; count of bases not matched to a gene: 7. The CDR3 is 15 residues long. In germline, CDR1 is SGHTA, CDR2 FQGNSA.

The chain's CDR3 is CASSDSSTDTQYF. CDR3 nucleotide sequence: TGTGCCAGCAGTGATTCTAGCACAGATACGCAGTATTTT. This chain connects TRBV25-1 to TRBJ2-3, with D unresolved. The ends were cut back, 3 bases at V and 0 bases at J, with 4 bases in the middle. CDR1 and CDR2 from the germline V gene are MGHDK and SYGVNS. The CDR3 covers 13 residues.

V gene TRBV6-5 combines with J gene TRBJ2-1; D possibly corresponds to TRBD2 (6 bases). Trimming stripped 5 bases from V and 7 bases from J, with 18 bases between. Germline CDR1 MNHEY, CDR2 SVGAGI. The CDR3 consists of 15 residues. CDR3 sequence (DNA): TGTGCCAGCAGTCGGAGGGGCGGTCTTGGGAATGAGCAGTTCTTC. It translates to CASSRRGGLGNEQFF.

The V and J genes are TRBV7-9 and TRBJ2-5; 7 bases match TRBD2. After removal of 3 bases from V and 2 bases from J, the junction contained 15 bases not matched to a gene. The CDR3 consists of 18 residues. Germline values: CDR1 SEHNR, CDR2 FQNEAQ (reference sequence). The DNA for the CDR3 is TGTGCCAGCAGCTTTAGGGGATCTAGCGGCGGGGGTCAAGAGACCCAGTACTTC. It is translated as CASSFRGSSGGGQETQYF. The full variable domain, completed using reference TRBV7-9 and TRBJ2-5, is DTGVSQNPRHKITKRGQNVTFRCDPISEHNRLYWYRQTLGQGPEFLTYFQNEAQLEKSRLLSDRFSAERPKGSFSTLEIQRTEQGDSAMYLCASSFRGSSGGGQETQYFGPGTRLLVL.

This rearrangement joins TRBV29-1 to TRBJ1-5, with 7 bases that match TRBD1. The junction had 6 bases not matched to a gene; V was cut back by 3 bases and J by 1 base. Germline CDR1 reads SQVTM; CDR2 reads ANQGSEA. The CDR3 totals 15 residues. The CDR3 DNA reads TGCAGCGTTGATCTTCAGGGGGAAAGCAATCAGCCCCAGCATTTT. It yields the protein CSVDLQGESNQPQHF.

The chain combines TRBV5-1 with TRBJ2-1, with D tentatively TRBD1 (5 bases). Germline-derived CDR1 and CDR2 are SGHRS and YFSETQ. This CDR3 is built from 15 residues. Trimming removed 0 bases at V and 5 bases at J, with 12 bases between. The CDR3: CASSLVQGGNNEQFF. CDR3 in DNA: TGCGCCAGCAGCTTGGTTCAGGGTGGCAACAATGAGCAGTTCTTC.

This rearrangement joins TRBV10-3 to TRBJ1-5, with D maybe TRBD1 (5 bases). This CDR3 contains 14 residues. CDR1 is ENHRY, CDR2 SYGVKD, per germline. Trimming took off 4 bases at V and 4 bases at J, with 11 bases between the two ends. In DNA, the CDR3 is TGTGCCATCAGTGTCACAGGCGAGAATCAGCCCCAGCATTTT. Protein sequence: CAISVTGENQPQHF.

J is TRBJ2-1 and V is TRBV11-2; TRBD2 agrees at 12 bases. The junction had 4 bases not matched to a gene; V was cut back by 5 bases and J by 5 bases. Germline V gives CDR1 SGHAT, CDR2 FQNNGV. The CDR3 extends over 15 amino acids. The CDR3 region is CASSIRLAGDNEQFF. As DNA, the CDR3 is TGTGCCAGCAGCATCCGACTAGCGGGAGACAATGAGCAGTTCTTC.

The chain recombines TRBV6-1 with TRBJ2-1, with 8 bases matching TRBD1. V gave up 1 base and J gave up 6 bases; unmatched junction bases: 2. The CDR3 runs to 14 residues. Germline V gene data show CDR1 as MNHNS and CDR2 as SASEGT. This CDR3 reads CASSEGTGSNEQFF. DNA of the CDR3: TGTGCCAGCAGTGAAGGGACAGGGAGCAATGAGCAGTTCTTC.

This clone was counted once. The rearrangement links TRBV28 to TRBJ1-1, with D perhaps TRBD1 (6 bases). The ends were cut back, 8 bases at V and 0 bases at J, with 13 bases in the middle. The germline CDR1 and CDR2 sequences are MDHEN and SYDVKM. This CDR3 has 14 residues. The CDR3 reads CASGTGGLNTEAFF. The CDR3 DNA reads TGTGCCAGCGGGACGGGGGGCCTGAACACTGAAGCTTTCTTT.

The DNA of the CDR3 is TGTGCCAGCAGCTTAAGCACCCGGACGGGAGAGAGAGATACGCAGTATTTT. Translated: CASSLSTRTGERDTQYF. The genes are TRBV13 and TRBJ2-3, with D maybe TRBD2 (6 bases). CDR1 is PRHDT and CDR2 is FYEKMQ in the germline V gene (reference sequence). The CDR3 has 17 amino acids. Trimming stripped 2 bases from V and 5 bases from J, with 20 bases between.